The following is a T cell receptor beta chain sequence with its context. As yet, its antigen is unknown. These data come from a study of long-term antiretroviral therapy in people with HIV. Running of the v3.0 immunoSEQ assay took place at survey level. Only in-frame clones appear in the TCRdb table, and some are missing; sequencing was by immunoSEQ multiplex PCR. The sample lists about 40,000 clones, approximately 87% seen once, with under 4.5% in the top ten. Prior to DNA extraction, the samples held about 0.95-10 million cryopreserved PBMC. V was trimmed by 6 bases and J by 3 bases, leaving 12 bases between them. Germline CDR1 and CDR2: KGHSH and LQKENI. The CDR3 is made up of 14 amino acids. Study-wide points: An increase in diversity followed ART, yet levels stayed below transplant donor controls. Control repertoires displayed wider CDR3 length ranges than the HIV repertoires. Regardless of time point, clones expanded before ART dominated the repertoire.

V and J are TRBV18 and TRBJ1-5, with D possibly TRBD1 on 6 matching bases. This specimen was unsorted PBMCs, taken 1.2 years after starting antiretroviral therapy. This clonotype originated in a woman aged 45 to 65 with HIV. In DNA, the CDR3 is TGTGCCAGCTCCGGGGGACAACACAATCAGCCCCAGCATTTT. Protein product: CASSGGQHNQPQHF.